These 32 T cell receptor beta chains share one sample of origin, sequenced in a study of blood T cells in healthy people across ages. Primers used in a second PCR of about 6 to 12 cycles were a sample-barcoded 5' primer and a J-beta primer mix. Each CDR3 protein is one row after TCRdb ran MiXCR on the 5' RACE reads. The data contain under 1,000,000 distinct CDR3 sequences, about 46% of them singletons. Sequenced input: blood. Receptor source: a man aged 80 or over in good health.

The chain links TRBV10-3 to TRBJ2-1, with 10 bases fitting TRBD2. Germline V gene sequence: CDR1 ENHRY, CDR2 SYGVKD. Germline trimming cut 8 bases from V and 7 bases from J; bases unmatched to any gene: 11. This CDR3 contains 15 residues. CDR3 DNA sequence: TGTGCCATCCAGGGGCCTAGCGGGGGAGGGAATGAGCAGTTCTTC. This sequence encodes CAIQGPSGGGNEQFF.

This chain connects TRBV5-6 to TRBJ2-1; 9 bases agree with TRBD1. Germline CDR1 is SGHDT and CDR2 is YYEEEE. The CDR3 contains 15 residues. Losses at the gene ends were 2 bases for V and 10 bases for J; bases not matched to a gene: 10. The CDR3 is CASSFGQGIPYEQFF. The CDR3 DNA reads TGTGCCAGCAGCTTTGGACAGGGGATCCCCTACGAGCAGTTCTTC.

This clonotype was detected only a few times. DNA for the CDR3: TGCAGTGCTATGAGCGCTAGCGGGCTCAATGAGCAGTTCTTC. It encodes CSAMSASGLNEQFF. J is TRBJ2-1 and V is TRBV20-1; 8 bases match TRBD2. Trimming at V came to 4 bases and at J to 6 bases, leaving 8 bases not matched to a gene. The CDR3 contains 14 residues. Germline V gene data show CDR1 as DFQATT and CDR2 as SNEGSKA (reference sequence).

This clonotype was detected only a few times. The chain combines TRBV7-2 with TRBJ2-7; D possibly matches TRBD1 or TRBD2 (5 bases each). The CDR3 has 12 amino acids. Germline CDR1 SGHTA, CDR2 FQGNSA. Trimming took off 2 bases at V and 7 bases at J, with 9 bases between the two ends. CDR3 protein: CASSLSWGEQYF. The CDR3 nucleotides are TGTGCCAGCAGCTTAAGTTGGGGGGAGCAGTACTTC.

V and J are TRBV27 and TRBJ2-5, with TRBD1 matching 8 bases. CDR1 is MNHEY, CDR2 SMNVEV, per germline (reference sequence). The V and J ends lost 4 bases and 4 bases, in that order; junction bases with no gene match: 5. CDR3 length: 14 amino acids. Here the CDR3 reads CASSWGQVGETQYF. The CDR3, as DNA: TGTGCCAGCAGTTGGGGACAGGTGGGAGAGACCCAGTACTTC.

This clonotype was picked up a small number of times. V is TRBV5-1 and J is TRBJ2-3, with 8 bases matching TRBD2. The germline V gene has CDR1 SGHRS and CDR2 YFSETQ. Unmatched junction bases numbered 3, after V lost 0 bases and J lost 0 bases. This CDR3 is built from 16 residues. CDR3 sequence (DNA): TGCGCCAGCAGCTTGGTACTAGCGGATAGCACAGATACGCAGTATTTT. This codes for CASSLVLADSTDTQYF. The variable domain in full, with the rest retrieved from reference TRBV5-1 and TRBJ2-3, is KAGVTQTPRYLIKTRGQQVTLSCSPISGHRSVSWYQQTPGQGLQFLFEYFSETQRNKGNFPGRFSGRQFSNSRSEMNVSTLELGDSALYLCASSLVLADSTDTQYFGPGTRLTVL.

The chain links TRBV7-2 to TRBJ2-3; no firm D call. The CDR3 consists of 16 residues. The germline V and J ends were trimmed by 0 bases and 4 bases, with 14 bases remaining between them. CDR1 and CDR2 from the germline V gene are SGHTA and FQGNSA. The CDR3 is CASSLAQALGADTQYF. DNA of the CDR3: TGTGCCAGCAGCTTAGCGCAAGCCTTAGGAGCAGATACGCAGTATTTT.

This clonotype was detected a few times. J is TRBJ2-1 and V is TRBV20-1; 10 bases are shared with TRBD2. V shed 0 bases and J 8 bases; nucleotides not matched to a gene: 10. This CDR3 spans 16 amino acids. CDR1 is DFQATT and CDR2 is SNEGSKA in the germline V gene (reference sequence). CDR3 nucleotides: TGCAGTGCTAGAGACAGGACTAGCGGCCTTATACATGAGCAGTTCTTC. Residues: CSARDRTSGLIHEQFF.

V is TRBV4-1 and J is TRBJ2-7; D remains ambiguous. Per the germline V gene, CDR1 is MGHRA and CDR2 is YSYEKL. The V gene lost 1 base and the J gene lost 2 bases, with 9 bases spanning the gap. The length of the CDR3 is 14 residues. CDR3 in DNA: TGCGCCAGCAGCCAAGGCGCTTTTCCCTACGAGCAGTACTTC. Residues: CASSQGAFPYEQYF.

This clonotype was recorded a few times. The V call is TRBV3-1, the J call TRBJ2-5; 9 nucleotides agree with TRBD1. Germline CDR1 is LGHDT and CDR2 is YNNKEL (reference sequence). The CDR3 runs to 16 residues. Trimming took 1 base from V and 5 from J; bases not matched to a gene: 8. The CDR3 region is CASSQVLGQGIETQYF. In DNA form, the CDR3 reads TGTGCCAGCAGCCAAGTGCTAGGACAGGGGATCGAGACCCAGTACTTC.

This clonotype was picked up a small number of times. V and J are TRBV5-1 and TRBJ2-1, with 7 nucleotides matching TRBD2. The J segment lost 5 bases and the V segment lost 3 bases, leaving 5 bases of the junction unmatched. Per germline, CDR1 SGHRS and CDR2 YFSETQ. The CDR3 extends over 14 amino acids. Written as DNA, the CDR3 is TGCGCCAGCAGCTCTAGCGGAGCGAACAATGAGCAGTTCTTC. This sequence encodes CASSSSGANNEQFF.

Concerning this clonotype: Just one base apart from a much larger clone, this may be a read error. This CDR3 reads CASGASPGTEGTQYF. The CDR3 nucleotides read TGTGCCAGCGGCGCCTCCCCAGGGACAGAAGGGACCCAGTACTTC. The chain joins TRBV7-2 to TRBJ2-5, with 7 positions matching TRBD1. CDR3 length: 15 amino acids. The ends lost 8 bases at V and 7 bases at J; junction bases unmatched: 16. CDR1 and CDR2 (germline): SGHTA, FQGNSA.

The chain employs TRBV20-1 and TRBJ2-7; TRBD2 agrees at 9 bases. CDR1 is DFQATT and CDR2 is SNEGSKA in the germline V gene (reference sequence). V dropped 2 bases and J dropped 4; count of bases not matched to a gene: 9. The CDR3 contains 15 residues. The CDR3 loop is CSARTGGSGRYEQYF. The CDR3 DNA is TGCAGTGCTAGAACGGGAGGAAGCGGGAGGTACGAGCAGTACTTC.

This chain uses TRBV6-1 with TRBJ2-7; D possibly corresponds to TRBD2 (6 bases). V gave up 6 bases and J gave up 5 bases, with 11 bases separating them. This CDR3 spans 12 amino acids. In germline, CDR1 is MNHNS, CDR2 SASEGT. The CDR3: CASRGTLHEQYF. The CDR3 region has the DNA TGTGCCAGCAGGGGGACTCTACACGAGCAGTACTTC.

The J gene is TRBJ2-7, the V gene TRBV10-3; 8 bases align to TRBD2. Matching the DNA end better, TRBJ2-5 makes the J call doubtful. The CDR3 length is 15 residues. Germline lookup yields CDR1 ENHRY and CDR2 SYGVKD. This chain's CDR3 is CAISESGGPGGTQYF. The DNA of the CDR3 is TGTGCCATCAGTGAATCGGGAGGGCCGGGAGGGACCCAGTACTTC.

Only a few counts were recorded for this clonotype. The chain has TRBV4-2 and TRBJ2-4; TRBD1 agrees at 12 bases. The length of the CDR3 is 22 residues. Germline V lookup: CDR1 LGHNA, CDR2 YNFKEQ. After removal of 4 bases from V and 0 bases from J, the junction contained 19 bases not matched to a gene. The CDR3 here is CASSPGFRLWDRGPIAKNIQYF. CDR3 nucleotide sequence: TGTGCCAGCAGCCCGGGGTTCAGGTTATGGGACAGGGGGCCGATAGCCAAAAACATTCAGTACTTC.

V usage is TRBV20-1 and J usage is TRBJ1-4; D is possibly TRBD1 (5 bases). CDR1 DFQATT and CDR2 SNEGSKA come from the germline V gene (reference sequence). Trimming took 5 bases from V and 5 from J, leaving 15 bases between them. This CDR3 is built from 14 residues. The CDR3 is CSAPPGSFNEKLFF. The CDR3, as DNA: TGCAGTGCTCCCCCAGGGTCTTTCAATGAAAAACTGTTTTTT.

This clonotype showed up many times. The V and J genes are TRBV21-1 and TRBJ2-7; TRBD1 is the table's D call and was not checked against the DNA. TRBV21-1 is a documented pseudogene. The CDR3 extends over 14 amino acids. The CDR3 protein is CATPGGLSSYEQYF. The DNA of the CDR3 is TGTGCCACCCCGGGCGGCCTGAGCTCCTACGAGCAGTACTTC.

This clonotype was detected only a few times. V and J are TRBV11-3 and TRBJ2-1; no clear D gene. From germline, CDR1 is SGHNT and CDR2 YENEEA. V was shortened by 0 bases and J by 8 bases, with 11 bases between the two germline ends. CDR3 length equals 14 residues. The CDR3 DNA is TGTGCCAGCAGCTTAGATGTGGGTCGGTATGAGCAGTTCTTC. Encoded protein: CASSLDVGRYEQFF.

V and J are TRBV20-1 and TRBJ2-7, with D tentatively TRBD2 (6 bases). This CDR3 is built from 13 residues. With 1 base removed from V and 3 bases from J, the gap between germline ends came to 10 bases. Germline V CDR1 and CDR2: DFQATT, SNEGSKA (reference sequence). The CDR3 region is CSARGGEDYEQYF. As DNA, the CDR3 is TGCAGTGCTAGAGGGGGGGAGGACTACGAGCAGTACTTC.

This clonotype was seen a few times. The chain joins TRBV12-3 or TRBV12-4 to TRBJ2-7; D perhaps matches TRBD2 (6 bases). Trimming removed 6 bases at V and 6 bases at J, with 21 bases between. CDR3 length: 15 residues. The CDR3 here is CASRSNSGNGGEQYF. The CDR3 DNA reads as TGTGCCAGCAGGAGTAATAGCGGTAACGGGGGCGAGCAGTACTTC.

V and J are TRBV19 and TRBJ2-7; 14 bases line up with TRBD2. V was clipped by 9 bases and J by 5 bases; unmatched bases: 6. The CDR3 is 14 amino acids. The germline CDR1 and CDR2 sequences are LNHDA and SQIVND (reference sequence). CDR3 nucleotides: TGTGCCAGCGGGACTAGCGGGAGCTCGGACGAGCAGTACTTC. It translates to CASGTSGSSDEQYF.

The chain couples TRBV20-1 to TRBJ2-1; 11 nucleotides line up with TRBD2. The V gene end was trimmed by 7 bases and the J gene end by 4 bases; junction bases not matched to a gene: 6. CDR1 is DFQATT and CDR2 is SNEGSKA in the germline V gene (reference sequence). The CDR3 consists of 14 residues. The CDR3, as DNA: TGCAGTGGCCGGGGGACTAGCGGTTACAATGAGCAGTTCTTC. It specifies CSGRGTSGYNEQFF.

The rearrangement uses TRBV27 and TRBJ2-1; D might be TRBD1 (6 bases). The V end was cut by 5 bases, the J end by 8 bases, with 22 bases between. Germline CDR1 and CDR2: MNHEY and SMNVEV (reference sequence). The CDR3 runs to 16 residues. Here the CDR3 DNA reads TGTGCCAGCAGTGTGGACAGCCTAGGTGTCGGGGATGAGCAGTTCTTC. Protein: CASSVDSLGVGDEQFF.

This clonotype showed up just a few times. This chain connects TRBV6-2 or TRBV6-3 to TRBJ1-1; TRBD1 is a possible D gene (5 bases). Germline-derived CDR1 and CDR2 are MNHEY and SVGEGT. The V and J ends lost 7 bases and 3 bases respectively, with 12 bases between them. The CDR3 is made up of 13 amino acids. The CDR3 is CASKEVRDTEAFF. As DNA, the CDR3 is TGTGCCAGCAAGGAAGTCAGGGACACTGAAGCTTTCTTT.

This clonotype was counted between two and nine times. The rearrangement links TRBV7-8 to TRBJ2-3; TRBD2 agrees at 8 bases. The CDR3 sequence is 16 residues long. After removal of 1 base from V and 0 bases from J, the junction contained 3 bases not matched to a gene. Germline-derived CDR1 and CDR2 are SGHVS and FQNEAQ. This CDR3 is CASSLVAGRSTDTQYF. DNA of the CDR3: TGTGCCAGCAGCTTAGTAGCGGGGCGAAGCACAGATACGCAGTATTTT.

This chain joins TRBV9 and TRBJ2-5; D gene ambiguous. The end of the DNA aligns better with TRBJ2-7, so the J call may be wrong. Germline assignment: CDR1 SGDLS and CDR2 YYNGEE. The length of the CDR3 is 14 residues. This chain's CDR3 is CASSATLSPYEQYF. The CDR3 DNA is TGTGCCAGCAGCGCCACACTATCCCCCTACGAGCAGTACTTC.

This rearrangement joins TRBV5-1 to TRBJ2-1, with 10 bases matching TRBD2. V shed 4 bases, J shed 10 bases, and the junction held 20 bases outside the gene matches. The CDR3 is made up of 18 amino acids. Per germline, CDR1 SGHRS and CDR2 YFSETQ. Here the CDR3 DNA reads TGCGCCAGCAGCCCTACAGCGACTTGGCTAGCGGGAGCGAGGGAGCAGTTCTTC. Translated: CASSPTATWLAGAREQFF.

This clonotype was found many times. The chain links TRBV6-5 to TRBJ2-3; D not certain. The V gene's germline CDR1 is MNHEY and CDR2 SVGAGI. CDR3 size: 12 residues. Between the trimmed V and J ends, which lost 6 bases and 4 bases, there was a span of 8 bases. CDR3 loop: CASRSGPDTQYF. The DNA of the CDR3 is TGTGCCAGCAGATCTGGACCAGATACGCAGTATTTT.

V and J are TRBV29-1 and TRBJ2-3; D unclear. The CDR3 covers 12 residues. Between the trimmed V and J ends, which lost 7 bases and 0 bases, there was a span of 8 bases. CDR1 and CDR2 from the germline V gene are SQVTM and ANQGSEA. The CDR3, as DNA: TGCAGCGGGGCCCTGAGCACAGATACGCAGTATTTT. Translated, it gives CSGALSTDTQYF.

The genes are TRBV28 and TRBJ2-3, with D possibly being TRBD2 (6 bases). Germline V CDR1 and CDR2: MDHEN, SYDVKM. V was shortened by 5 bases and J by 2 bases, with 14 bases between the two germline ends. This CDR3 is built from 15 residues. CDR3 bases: TGTGCCAGCAGTATCCTCAGCGGGCCCACAGATACGCAGTATTTT. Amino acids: CASSILSGPTDTQYF.

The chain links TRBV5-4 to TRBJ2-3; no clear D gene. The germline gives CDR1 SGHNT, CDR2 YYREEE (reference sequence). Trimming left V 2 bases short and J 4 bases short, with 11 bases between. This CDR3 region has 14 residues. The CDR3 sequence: CASSFPQRADTQYF. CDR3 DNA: TGTGCCAGCAGCTTCCCCCAACGGGCAGATACGCAGTATTTT.